One sample yielded the 17 T cell receptor beta chains listed below, sequenced in a study of blood T cell repertoires in COVID-19. Sequencing used immunoSEQ multiplex PCR; TCRdb keeps in-frame clones, though not all of them. Among 240,000 or so clones listed, around 86% were seen once. The sequencing sample was made of PBMCs or T cells enriched from blood (not recorded which). The receptors here all came from a woman aged 45-59 years who had recovered from COVID-19.

The rearrangement uses TRBV7-6 and TRBJ2-7, with 10 bases identical to TRBD2. Per germline, CDR1 SGHVS and CDR2 FNYEAQ. V lost 5 bases and J lost 2; bases outside the gene matches: 6. The CDR3 spans 15 residues. The CDR3 loop is CASSPGLAATYEQYF. CDR3 sequence (DNA): TGTGCCAGCAGCCCAGGACTAGCGGCTACCTACGAGCAGTACTTC.

The sample holds one count of this clone. The chain joins TRBV5-4 to TRBJ2-3, with 11 positions matching TRBD1. Germline V gene sequence: CDR1 SGHNT, CDR2 YYREEE (reference sequence). CDR3 length: 14 amino acids. V shed 3 bases, J shed 4 bases, and the junction held 1 base outside the gene matches. In nucleotides, the CDR3 is TGTGCCAGCAGCTCGGACAGGGGGCCAGATACGCAGTATTTT. Its translation: CASSSDRGPDTQYF. The full variable domain, in which reference TRBV5-4 and TRBJ2-3 provide the parts outside the CDR3, is ETGVTQSPTHLIKTRGQQVTLRCSSQSGHNTVSWYQQALGQGPQFIFQYYREEENGRGNFPPRFSGLQFPNYSSELNVNALELDDSALYLCASSSDRGPDTQYFGPGTRLTVL.

V and J are TRBV6-2 or TRBV6-3 and TRBJ2-1; D perhaps matches TRBD2 (6 bases). CDR3 length: 16 residues. Germline CDR1 reads MNHEY; CDR2 reads SVGEGT. V dropped 5 bases and J dropped 3 bases, with 17 bases sitting between them. This CDR3 is CASSLPADGGYNEQFF. In nucleotides, the CDR3 is TGTGCCAGCAGTCTACCAGCCGACGGGGGCTACAATGAGCAGTTCTTC.

The chain links TRBV13 to TRBJ2-7; 9 bases are shared with TRBD2. Losses at the gene ends were 5 bases for V and 2 bases for J; bases not matched to a gene: 10. Germline CDR1 is PRHDT and CDR2 is FYEKMQ (reference sequence). The CDR3 is 16 amino acids. CDR3 coding DNA: TGTGCCAGCAGCGGCCAGACTAGCGGAGACCCCTACGAGCAGTACTTC. This translates into CASSGQTSGDPYEQYF.

The chain combines TRBV5-4 with TRBJ2-2; 12 positions match TRBD2. The CDR3 has 17 residues. V gave up 0 bases and J gave up 3 bases; unmatched junction bases: 3. CDR1 and CDR2 (germline): SGHNT, YYREEE (reference sequence). The CDR3 reads CASSLVRLAGDTGELFF. Written as DNA, the CDR3 is TGTGCCAGCAGCTTGGTAAGACTAGCGGGGGACACCGGGGAGCTGTTTTTT.

In its sample, this clone was seen once. The chain joins TRBV27 to TRBJ2-1, with a weak D call TRBD2 (6 bases). Germline values: CDR1 MNHEY, CDR2 SMNVEV (reference sequence). Trimming took 1 base from V and 8 from J, leaving 12 bases between them. The CDR3 extends over 14 amino acids. CDR3 nucleotide sequence: TGTGCCAGCAGTTTATTGGGGGGAGGAGATGAGCAGTTCTTC. It translates to CASSLLGGGDEQFF.

In DNA form, the CDR3 reads TGTGCCATCAGGGGGACAGGGGAAGGTGAAAAACTGTTTTTT. This gives the protein CAIRGTGEGEKLFF. V and J are TRBV10-3 and TRBJ1-4; 10 nucleotides line up with TRBD1. CDR1 is ENHRY and CDR2 is SYGVKD in the germline V gene. V trimming: 6 bases; J trimming: 7 bases; junction bases outside the gene matches: 5. The CDR3 extends over 14 amino acids.

V is TRBV19 and J is TRBJ1-1, with 8 bases lining up with TRBD1. CDR3 length equals 14 residues. With V trimmed by 3 bases and J by 1 base, 1 base remained unmatched. Germline V lookup: CDR1 LNHDA, CDR2 SQIVND (reference sequence). The CDR3 loop reads CASSIDRGNTEAFF. The CDR3 nucleotides read TGTGCCAGTAGTATTGACAGGGGGAACACTGAAGCTTTCTTT.

This clone has only one observation. The gene calls are TRBV6-5 and TRBJ1-3, with a possible D match to TRBD1 (5 bases). V was cut by 5 bases and J by 6 bases, with 14 bases left in between. Per germline, CDR1 MNHEY and CDR2 SVGAGI. This CDR3 has 14 residues. CDR3 protein: CASSTRVQANTIYF. The CDR3 DNA is TGTGCCAGCAGTACCAGGGTACAGGCAAACACCATATATTTT.

This chain connects TRBV18 to TRBJ1-1; D is perhaps TRBD1 (5 bases). This CDR3 spans 15 amino acids. Germline-derived CDR1 and CDR2 are KGHSH and LQKENI. The V gene lost 1 base and the J gene lost 0 bases, with 9 bases spanning the gap. CDR3 loop: CASSPQWDLNTEAFF. The CDR3 region has the DNA TGTGCCAGCTCACCACAATGGGACTTGAACACTGAAGCTTTCTTT.

This chain connects TRBV19 to TRBJ2-3, with D possibly TRBD2 on 5 matching bases. Germline V gives CDR1 LNHDA, CDR2 SQIVND (reference sequence). The CDR3 extends over 15 amino acids. Between the trimmed V and J ends, which lost 7 bases and 2 bases, there was a span of 16 bases. The CDR3 reads CASTGRGISTDTQYF. The CDR3 nucleotides are TGTGCCAGTACTGGACGGGGAATATCCACAGATACGCAGTATTTT.

The V call is TRBV9, the J call TRBJ1-4; the D is unclear. The CDR3 extends over 15 amino acids. Germline values: CDR1 SGDLS, CDR2 YYNGEE. With 0 bases removed from V and 8 bases from J, the gap between germline ends came to 14 bases. The CDR3 coding sequence is TGTGCCAGCAGCGTAGATGGCCAGACACGGGAAAAACTGTTTTTT. It specifies CASSVDGQTREKLFF.

The V gene is TRBV7-3, the J gene TRBJ2-3; D is ambiguous. The CDR3 is 15 residues long. Between the trimmed V and J ends, which lost 2 bases and 0 bases, there was a span of 9 bases. The germline V gene encodes CDR1 SGHTA and CDR2 FQGTGA. The CDR3 loop is CASSLVAVSTDTQYF. CDR3 in DNA: TGTGCCAGCAGCTTAGTAGCAGTTAGCACAGATACGCAGTATTTT. Complete variable domain (other parts from reference TRBV7-3 and TRBJ2-3): GAGVSQTPSNKVTEKGKYVELRCDPISGHTALYWYRQSLGQGPEFLIYFQGTGAADDSGLPNDRFFAVRPEGSVSTLKIQRTERGDSAVYLCASSLVAVSTDTQYFGPGTRLTVL.

The chain is built from TRBV6-2 or TRBV6-3 and TRBJ2-5; 10 bases align to TRBD2. The CDR3 runs 13 residues. Germline V gene sequence: CDR1 MNHEY, CDR2 SVGEGT. V gave up 5 bases and J gave up 7 bases; unmatched junction bases: 4. The CDR3, as DNA: TGTGCCAGCAGTAGCGGGGGGGCTCGGACCCAGTACTTC. Amino acids: CASSSGGARTQYF.

The chain is built from TRBV15 and TRBJ1-5; D not certain. CDR3 length: 15 residues. V was pared by 0 bases and J by 3 bases, with 9 bases between. Looked up from germline, CDR1 is LNHNV and CDR2 is YYDKDF (reference sequence). In DNA form, the CDR3 reads TGTGCCACCAGCAGAGATCGGGGTACCAATCAGCCCCAGCATTTT. Protein product: CATSRDRGTNQPQHF.

The V call is TRBV19, the J call TRBJ2-7, with 11 bases identical to TRBD1. This CDR3 is 14 amino acids long. Germline trimming cut 3 bases from V and 6 bases from J; bases unmatched to any gene: 4. The germline V gene encodes CDR1 LNHDA and CDR2 SQIVND (reference sequence). CDR3 coding DNA: TGTGCCAGTAGTATGGGGACAGGGGGGCCCGAGCAGTACTTC. It encodes CASSMGTGGPEQYF. Full variable domain (remainder filled in from reference TRBV19 and TRBJ2-7): DGGITQSPKYLFRKEGQNVTLSCEQNLNHDAMYWYRQDPGQGLRLIYYSQIVNDFQKGDIAEGYSVSREKKESFPLTVTSAQKNPTAFYLCASSMGTGGPEQYFGPGTRLTVT.

The DNA of the CDR3 is TGTGCCAGCAGCTTAGTAGGGGCCATGAACACTGAAGCTTTCTTT. Encoded protein: CASSLVGAMNTEAFF. The chain couples TRBV7-9 to TRBJ1-1, with a tentative D call TRBD1 (5 bases). The CDR3 totals 15 residues. The ends were cut back, 1 base at V and 0 bases at J, with 9 bases in the middle. CDR1 is SEHNR and CDR2 is FQNEAQ in the germline V gene (reference sequence).